The clone carrying this TCR beta chain is medium-sized (0.01 to 0.1%) in the sample. What it recognizes is unknown. Not a single patient had been given any form of treatment at any point before undergoing thyroid surgery. The data belong to a study of metastatic and nonmetastatic thyroid tumors. The study's findings and limits: Reports indicated that malignant thyroid tumors showed significantly higher TCR beta diversity than benign nodules did, in blood and tumor.

This CDR3 comprises 14 residues. Germline loops: CDR1 SGHAT, CDR2 FQNNGV. Trimming shortened V by 4 bases and J by 5 bases, and 14 bases separated the two germline ends. In the original analysis: The study's classifier, a distant-metastasis tool for papillary thyroid cancer, was built using CDR3 differences across clinicopathological groups. TCRdb reprocessed the PCR reads using MiXCR. TCRdb's processing, not the authors' own work, is the source of the V and J calls. This table has over 9,500 clones, approximately 30% appearing once. This receptor was identified in a female donor with papillary thyroid cancer or a benign thyroid nodule (not recorded which). Some clones in this sample may be carry-over from other donors' samples. The sample taken for sequencing was tumor tissue. The V and J genes are TRBV11-2 and TRBJ1-1; D is ambiguous. In DNA, the CDR3 is TGTGCCAGCAGCTACTACGAGGGAAGAACTGAAGCTTTCTTT. It specifies CASSYYEGRTEAFF.